This T cell receptor beta chain stems from a study of Ad26.COV2.S vaccination and SARS-CoV-2 variants. Treatment described: roughly 18 received Ad26.COV2.S at low or high dose, single or two shots; about 5 received placebo; per-sample allocation not given. Repertoires come from day 63 after the first vaccine or placebo injection. Method: immunoSEQ multiplex PCR; TCRdb's copy keeps in-frame clones and lacks some. The table records a few hundred thousand clones, approximately 89% of them present only once. This CDR3 region has 12 residues. Trimming cost V 7 bases and J 4 bases, with 10 bases left between them. Germline CDR1 and CDR2: MDHEN and SYDVKM.

This TCR came from a person between 18 and 65 years old who received the Ad26.COV2.S COVID-19 vaccine or a placebo. Sequencing was performed on peripheral blood, taken in a trial of Ad26.COV2.S vaccine versus placebo. The J gene is TRBJ1-2, the V gene TRBV28; no firm D call. CDR3 sequence: CASKVGSYGYTF. CDR3 nucleotide sequence: TGTGCCAGCAAGGTGGGGTCCTATGGCTACACCTTC.